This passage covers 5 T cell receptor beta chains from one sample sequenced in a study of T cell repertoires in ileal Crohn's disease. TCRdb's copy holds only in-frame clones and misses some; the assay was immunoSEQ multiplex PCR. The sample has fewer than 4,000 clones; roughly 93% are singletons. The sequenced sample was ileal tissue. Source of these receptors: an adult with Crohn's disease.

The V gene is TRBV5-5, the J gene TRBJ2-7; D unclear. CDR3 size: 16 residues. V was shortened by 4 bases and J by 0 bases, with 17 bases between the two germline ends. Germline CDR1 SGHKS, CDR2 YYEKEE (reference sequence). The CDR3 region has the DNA TGTGCCAGCAGCCGGACCCCCGACACCTTCTCCTACGAGCAGTACTTC. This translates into CASSRTPDTFSYEQYF.

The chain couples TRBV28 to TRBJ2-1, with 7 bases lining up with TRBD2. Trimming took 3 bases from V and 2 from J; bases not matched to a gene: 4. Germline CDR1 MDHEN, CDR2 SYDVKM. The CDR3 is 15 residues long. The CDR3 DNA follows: TGTGCCAGCAGTTTGGGGGGGAGGGCCTACAATGAGCAGTTCTTC. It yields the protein CASSLGGRAYNEQFF.

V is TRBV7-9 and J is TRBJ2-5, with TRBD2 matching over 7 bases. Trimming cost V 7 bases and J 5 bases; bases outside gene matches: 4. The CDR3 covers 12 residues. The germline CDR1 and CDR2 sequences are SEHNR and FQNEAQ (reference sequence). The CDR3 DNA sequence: TGTGCCAGCAACGAGGGAGGGGAGACCCAGTACTTC. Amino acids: CASNEGGETQYF.

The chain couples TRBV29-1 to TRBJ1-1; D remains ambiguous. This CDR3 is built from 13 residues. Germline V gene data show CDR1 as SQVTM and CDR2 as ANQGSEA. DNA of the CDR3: TGCAGTTCCGAATGGGGTCGAGGCACTGAAGCTTTCTTT. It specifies CSSEWGRGTEAFF.

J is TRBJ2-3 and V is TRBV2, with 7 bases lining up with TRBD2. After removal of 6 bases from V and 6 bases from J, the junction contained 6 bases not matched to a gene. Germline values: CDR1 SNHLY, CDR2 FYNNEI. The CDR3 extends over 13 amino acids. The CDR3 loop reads CASSRGVGDTQYF. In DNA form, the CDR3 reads TGTGCCAGCAGCCGGGGGGTAGGGGATACGCAGTATTTT.